This TCR beta chain was identified during a study of T cell repertoires in cytomegalovirus infection. This clonotype appeared a single time. Its antigen remains unidentified. TCRdb recomputed calls from the reads with MiXCR, one row per CDR3 protein. Of about 920,000 distinct CDR3 sequences listed, 25% to 40% are singletons. The germline CDR1 and CDR2 sequences are SGHVT and SQSDAQ. Trimming pared 7 bases from V and 2 bases from J, leaving 11 bases between. The CDR3 is 13 residues long. Overall study results and limits: Totalled public TCR beta family frequency picked out people who carried CMV plus the relevant HLA.

The receptor comes from a human donor in good health (CMV status not recorded). Some clones in this sample may be carry-over from other donors' samples. This sequence joins TRBV7-4 and TRBJ1-1; no firm D call. The specimen was cultured CD8+ T cells from PBMCs, collected from culture after CMV antigen stimulation. Here the CDR3 reads CASTWALNTEAFF. The CDR3 nucleotides are TGTGCCAGCACGTGGGCCCTCAACACTGAAGCTTTCTTT.